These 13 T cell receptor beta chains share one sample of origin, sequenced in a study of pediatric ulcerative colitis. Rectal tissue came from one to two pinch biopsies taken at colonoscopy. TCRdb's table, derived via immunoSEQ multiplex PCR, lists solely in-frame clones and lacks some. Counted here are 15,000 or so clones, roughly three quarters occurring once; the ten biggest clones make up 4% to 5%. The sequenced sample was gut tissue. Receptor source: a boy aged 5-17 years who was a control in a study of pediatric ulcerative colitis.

CDR3 region: CASSGAGGTNEKLFF. CDR3 bases: TGCGCCAGCAGCGGAGCAGGTGGGACTAATGAAAAACTGTTTTTT. The V gene is TRBV5-1, the J gene TRBJ1-4; no clear D. V lost 4 bases and J lost 2, with 12 bases in between. The length of the CDR3 is 15 residues. CDR1 is SGHRS and CDR2 is YFSETQ in the germline V gene.

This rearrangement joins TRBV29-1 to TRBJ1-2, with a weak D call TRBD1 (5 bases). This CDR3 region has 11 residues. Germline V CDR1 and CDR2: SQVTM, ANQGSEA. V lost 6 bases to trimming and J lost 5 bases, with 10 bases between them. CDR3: CSVQGVYGYTF. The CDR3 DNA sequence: TGCAGCGTCCAAGGGGTATATGGCTACACCTTC.

CDR3 residues: CSSRRGGGELFF. CDR3 nucleotide sequence: TGCAGCTCTCGTAGAGGGGGTGGGGAGCTGTTTTTT. V is TRBV29-1 and J is TRBJ2-2; D is possibly TRBD1 (6 bases). Germline CDR1 reads SQVTM; CDR2 reads ANQGSEA. V lost 8 bases to trimming and J lost 8 bases, with 15 bases between them. This CDR3 is 12 amino acids long.

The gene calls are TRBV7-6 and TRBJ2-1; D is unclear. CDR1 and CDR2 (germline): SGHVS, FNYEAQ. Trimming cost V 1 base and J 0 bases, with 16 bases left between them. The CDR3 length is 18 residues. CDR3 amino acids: CASSLVIPRMSSYNEQFF. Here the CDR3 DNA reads TGTGCCAGCAGCTTAGTTATCCCGCGGATGAGCTCCTACAATGAGCAGTTCTTC.

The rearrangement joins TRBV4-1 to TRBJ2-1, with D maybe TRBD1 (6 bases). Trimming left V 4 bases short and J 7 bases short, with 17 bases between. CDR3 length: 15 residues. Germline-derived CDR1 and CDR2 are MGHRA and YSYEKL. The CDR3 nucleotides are TGCGCCAGCAGCCCCTGGGTACAGGGTAGAAATGAGCAGTTCTTC. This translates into CASSPWVQGRNEQFF.

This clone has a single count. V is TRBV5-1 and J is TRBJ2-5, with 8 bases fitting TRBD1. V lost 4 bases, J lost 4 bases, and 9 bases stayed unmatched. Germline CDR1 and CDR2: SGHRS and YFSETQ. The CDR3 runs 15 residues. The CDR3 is CASSPPRQGSETQYF. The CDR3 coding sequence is TGCGCCAGCAGCCCCCCCCGACAGGGGTCAGAGACCCAGTACTTC.

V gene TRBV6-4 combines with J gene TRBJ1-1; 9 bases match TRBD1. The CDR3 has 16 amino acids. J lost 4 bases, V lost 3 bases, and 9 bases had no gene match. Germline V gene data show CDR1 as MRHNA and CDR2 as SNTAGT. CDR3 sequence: CASSEANRGRITEAFF. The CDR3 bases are TGTGCCAGCAGTGAGGCAAACAGGGGGCGAATCACTGAAGCTTTCTTT.

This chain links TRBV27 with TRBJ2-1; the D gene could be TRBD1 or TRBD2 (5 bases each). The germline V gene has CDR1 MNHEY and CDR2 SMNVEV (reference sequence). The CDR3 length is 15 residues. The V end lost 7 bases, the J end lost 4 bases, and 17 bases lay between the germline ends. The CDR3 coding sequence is TGTGCCAGCACCTCGAGGGACGGATCTTACAATGAGCAGTTCTTC. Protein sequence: CASTSRDGSYNEQFF.

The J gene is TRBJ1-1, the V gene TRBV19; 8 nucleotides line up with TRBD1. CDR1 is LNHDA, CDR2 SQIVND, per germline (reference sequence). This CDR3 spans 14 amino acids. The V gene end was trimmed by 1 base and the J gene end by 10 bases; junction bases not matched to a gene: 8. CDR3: CASSIAGQGARAFF. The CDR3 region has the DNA TGTGCCAGTAGTATAGCTGGGCAGGGGGCGCGAGCTTTCTTT. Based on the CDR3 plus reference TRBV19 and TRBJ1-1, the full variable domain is DGGITQSPKYLFRKEGQNVTLSCEQNLNHDAMYWYRQDPGQGLRLIYYSQIVNDFQKGDIAEGYSVSREKKESFPLTVTSAQKNPTAFYLCASSIAGQGARAFFGQGTRLTVV.

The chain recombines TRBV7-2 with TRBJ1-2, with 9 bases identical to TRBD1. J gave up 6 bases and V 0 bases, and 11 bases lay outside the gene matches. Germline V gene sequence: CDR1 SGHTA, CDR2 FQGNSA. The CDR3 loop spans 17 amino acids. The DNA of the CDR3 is TGTGCCAGCAGCTTAGCAGCCTCACAAACAGGGGGCGATGGCTACACCTTC. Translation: CASSLAASQTGGDGYTF.

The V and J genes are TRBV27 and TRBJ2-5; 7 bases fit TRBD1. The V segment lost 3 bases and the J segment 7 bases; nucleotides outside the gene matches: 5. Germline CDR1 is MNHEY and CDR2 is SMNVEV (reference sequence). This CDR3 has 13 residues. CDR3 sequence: CASSFAYRGTQYF. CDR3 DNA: TGTGCCAGCAGTTTCGCGTACAGGGGGACCCAGTACTTC.

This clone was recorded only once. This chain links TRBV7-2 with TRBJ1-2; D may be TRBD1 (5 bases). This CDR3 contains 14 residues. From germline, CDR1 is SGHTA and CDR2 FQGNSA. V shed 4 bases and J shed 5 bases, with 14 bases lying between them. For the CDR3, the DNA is TGTGCCAGCAGCTCCTTGATAGGGGCTTATGGCTACACCTTC. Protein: CASSSLIGAYGYTF.

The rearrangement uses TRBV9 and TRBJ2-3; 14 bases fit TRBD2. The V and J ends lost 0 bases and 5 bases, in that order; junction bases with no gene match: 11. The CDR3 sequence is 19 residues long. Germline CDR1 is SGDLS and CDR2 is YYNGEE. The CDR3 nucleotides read TGTGCCAGCAGCGTAGCTAGTAGGGGACTAGCGGGAGCTCAAGATACGCAGTATTTT. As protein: CASSVASRGLAGAQDTQYF.